This T cell receptor (beta chain) was found in a study of PD-1 and CTLA-4 blockade in melanoma. This clone turned up a few times. The CDR3 loop spans 14 amino acids. Per the germline V gene, CDR1 is GTSNPN and CDR2 is SVGIG (reference sequence). The V gene lost 2 bases and the J gene lost 0 bases, with 11 bases spanning the gap. The data were produced by immunoSEQ multiplex PCR, yet TCRdb's version contains in-frame clones alone and is incomplete. In the table there are around 21,000 clones, about nine tenths of which are singletons. V gene TRBV30 combines with J gene TRBJ2-7, with D maybe TRBD2 (6 bases). Source: CD8+ T cells from peripheral blood, taken before anti-PD-1 treatment. This receptor was identified in a human donor with melanoma. The CDR3 bases are TGTGCCTGGAGTCCCCTGGGGGGCTCCTACGAGCAGTACTTC. Residues: CAWSPLGGSYEQYF. Full variable domain (outside the CDR3, taken from reference TRBV30 and TRBJ2-7): SQTIHQWPATLVQPVGSPLSLECTVEGTSNPNLYWYRQAAGRGLQLLFYSVGIGQISSEVPQNLSASRPQDRQFILSSKKLLLSDSGFYLCAWSPLGGSYEQYFGPGTRLTVT.